Reported below is one TCR beta chain. Its matching antigen is unknown. Mouse gene names apply. The CDR3 end falls 1 residue outside the read, so it is completed with the germline J gene. Clones were read by immunoSEQ multiplex PCR, and TCRdb kept only the in-frame ones, dropping some. The sample includes 40,000 to 50,000 clones, around 66% seen only once; the top ten take roughly 0.5%. The entry originates in a study of tissue T cells after allogeneic stem cell transplantation. Study-level findings and limits: Which tissue TCRs were alloreactive or antigen-specific was not determined. Some clones might be persisting host cells.

Germline V lookup: CDR1 NNHDY, CDR2 SYVADS. Losses at the gene ends were 5 bases for V and 4 bases for J; bases not matched to a gene: 4. The CDR3 totals 14 residues. V and J are TRBV13-3 and TRBJ1-3; the match to TRBD1 covers 9 bases. This clonotype was obtained from a pool of C57BL/6 mice in good health. Sequenced: sorted cells pooled from one or two spleens. The DNA read from the CDR3 is TGTGCCAGCAGCGGACAGGGGAGGGGAAATACGCTCTAT. Translation gives CASSGQGRGNTLY. The whole CDR3 sequence is CASSGQGRGNTLYF.